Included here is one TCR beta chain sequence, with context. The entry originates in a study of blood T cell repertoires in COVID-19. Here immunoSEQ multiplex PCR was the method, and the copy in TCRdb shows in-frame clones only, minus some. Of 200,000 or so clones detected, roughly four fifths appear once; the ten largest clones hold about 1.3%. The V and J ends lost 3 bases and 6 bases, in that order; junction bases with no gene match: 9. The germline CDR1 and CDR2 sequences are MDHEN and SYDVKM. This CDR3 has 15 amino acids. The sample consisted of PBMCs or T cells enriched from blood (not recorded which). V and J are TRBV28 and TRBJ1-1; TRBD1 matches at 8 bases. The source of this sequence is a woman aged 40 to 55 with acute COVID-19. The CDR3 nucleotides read TGTGCCAGCAGTTTCTTACAGGGGGGTGAGGCTGAAGCTTTCTTT. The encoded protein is CASSFLQGGEAEAFF.